This T cell receptor (beta chain) originates from a study of cytomegalovirus exposure and HLA in healthy donors. Primers included in the PCR were 60 Vbeta and 13 Jbeta primers. Libraries were prepared by immunoSEQ multiplex PCR; TCRdb keeps only in-frame clonotypes and omits some of them. In the table there are around 170,000 clones, around 82% of which are singletons. General study points: The authors later linked a missense DCLRE1C variant to TCR beta V- and J-gene trimming.

Trimming cost V 6 bases and J 6 bases; bases outside gene matches: 6. The length of the CDR3 is 14 residues. Germline V gene lookup returns CDR1 LNHDA and CDR2 SQIVND (reference sequence). This clone was seen only a few times. Its antigen is currently unknown. The sequence was collected from a middle-aged man in good health and CMV-seronegative. Sequenced: PBMCs. The chain combines TRBV19 with TRBJ2-7, with 12 nucleotides matching TRBD2. CDR3 sequence (DNA): TGTGCCAGTAGCCGACCGGGACTAGCGGGCGAGCAGTACTTC. As protein: CASSRPGLAGEQYF.